This TCR beta chain was observed in a study of blood T cell repertoires in COVID-19. Data came from immunoSEQ multiplex PCR; TCRdb stores just in-frame clones and leaves some out. The sample shows under 300,000 clones, roughly 84% of them seen only once. Trimming cost V 4 bases and J 4 bases, with 14 bases left between them. Germline V gene sequence: CDR1 LGHDT, CDR2 YNNKEL (reference sequence). This CDR3 has 16 residues. The sequenced sample was peripheral blood. The rearrangement uses TRBV3-1 (or the pseudogene TRBV3-2) and TRBJ2-6, with TRBD1 as a possible D gene (6 bases). This TCR derives from a woman between 35 and 50 years old with active or convalescent COVID-19. CDR3 sequence reads: CASSREQGTGANVLTF. The CDR3 bases are TGTGCCAGCAGCCGAGAACAGGGAACCGGGGCCAACGTCCTGACTTTC.